This TCR beta chain derives from a study of cytomegalovirus exposure and HLA in healthy donors. This CDR3 comprises 14 residues. The V gene's germline CDR1 is SGHKS and CDR2 YYEKEE (reference sequence). The trim removed 5 bases at V and 2 bases at J, leaving 5 bases unmatched. PCR was performed using 60 Vbeta and 13 Jbeta primers. Sequencing used immunoSEQ multiplex PCR; TCRdb keeps in-frame clones, though not all of them. The sample includes about 48,000 clones. This sequence joins TRBV5-5 and TRBJ1-1, with 8 nucleotides matching TRBD1. Material for sequencing was PBMCs. This TCR was sampled from a middle-aged woman in good health and CMV-seronegative. Here the CDR3 reads CASRRGQANTEAFF. The CDR3 DNA reads as TGTGCCAGCAGGAGGGGACAGGCCAACACTGAAGCTTTCTTT.